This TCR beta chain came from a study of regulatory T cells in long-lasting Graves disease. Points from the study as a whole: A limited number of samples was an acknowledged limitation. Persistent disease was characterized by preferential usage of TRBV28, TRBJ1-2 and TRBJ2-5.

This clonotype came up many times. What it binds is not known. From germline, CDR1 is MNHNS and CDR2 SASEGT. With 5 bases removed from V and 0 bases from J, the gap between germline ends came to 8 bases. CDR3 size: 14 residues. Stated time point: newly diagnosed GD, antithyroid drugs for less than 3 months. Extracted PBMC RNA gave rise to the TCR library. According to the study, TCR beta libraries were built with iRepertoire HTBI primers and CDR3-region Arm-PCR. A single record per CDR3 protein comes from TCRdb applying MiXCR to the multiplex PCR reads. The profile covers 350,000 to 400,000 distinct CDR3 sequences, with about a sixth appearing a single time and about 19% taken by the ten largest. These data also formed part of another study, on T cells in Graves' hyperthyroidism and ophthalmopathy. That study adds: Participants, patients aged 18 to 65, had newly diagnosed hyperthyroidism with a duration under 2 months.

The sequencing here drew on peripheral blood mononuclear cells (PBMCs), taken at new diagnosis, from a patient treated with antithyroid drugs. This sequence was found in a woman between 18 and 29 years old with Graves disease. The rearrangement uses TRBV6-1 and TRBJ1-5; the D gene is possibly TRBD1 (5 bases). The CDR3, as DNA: TGTGCCAGCAGTCGGGACGGTAGCAATCAGCCCCAGCATTTT. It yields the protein CASSRDGSNQPQHF.